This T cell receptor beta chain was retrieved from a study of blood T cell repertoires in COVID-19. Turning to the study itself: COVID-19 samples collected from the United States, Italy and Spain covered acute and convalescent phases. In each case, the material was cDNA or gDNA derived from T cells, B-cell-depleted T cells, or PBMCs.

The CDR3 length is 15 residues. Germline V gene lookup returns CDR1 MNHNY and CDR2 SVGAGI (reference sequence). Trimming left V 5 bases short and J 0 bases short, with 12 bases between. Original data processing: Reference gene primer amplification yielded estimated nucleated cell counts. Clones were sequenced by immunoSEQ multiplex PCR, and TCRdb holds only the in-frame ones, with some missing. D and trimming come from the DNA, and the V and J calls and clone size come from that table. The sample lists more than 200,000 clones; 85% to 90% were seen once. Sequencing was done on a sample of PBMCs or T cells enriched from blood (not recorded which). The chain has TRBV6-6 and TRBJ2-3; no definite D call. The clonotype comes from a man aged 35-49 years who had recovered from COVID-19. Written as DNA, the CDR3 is TGTGCCAGCAGTAGCTCCTTTTGGAGCACAGATACGCAGTATTTT. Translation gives CASSSSFWSTDTQYF.